The rows below give T cell receptor beta chains drawn from one sample of a study of T-cell reconstitution after alpha-beta-depleted transplantation in children. TCRdb used MiXCR to reprocess the PCR reads, holding one entry per CDR3 protein. Of approximately 200,000 distinct CDR3 sequences listed, 13% to 15% are singletons. Specimen: PBMCs from the stem cell graft donor, collected from the stem cell graft. Receptors originate from a human donor who donated a stem cell graft to a child with acute lymphoblastic leukemia. The CDR3 runs from the conserved cysteine through the conserved F or W. D genes are given only for firm matches. Only part of the rows carry a size: once, few, many, or a class if the clone is expanded.

NA	TRBV10-3	many	TRBJ1-1	CAISGEGVSTEAFF	TGTGCCATCAGTGGGGAAGGGGTTTCGACTGAAGCTTTCTTT
TRBD2	TRBV20-1	NA	TRBJ2-5	CSARDLSGSLETQYF	TGCAGTGCTAGAGATCTTAGCGGGAGTCTCGAGACCCAGTACTTC
NA	TRBV5-1	many	TRBJ2-2	CASSLLPGTSTGELFF	TGCGCCAGCAGCTTGTTACCGGGAACTTCCACCGGGGAGCTGTTTTTT
NA	TRBV30	NA	TRBJ1-1	CAWSVDFRMEAFF	TGTGCCTGGAGTGTAGATTTTCGGATGGAAGCTTTCTTT
TRBD1	TRBV2	few	TRBJ2-3	CASSPQGSTDTQYF	TGTGCCAGCAGCCCACAGGGGAGCACAGATACGCAGTATTTT
TRBD2	TRBV5-1	many	TRBJ2-3	CASSLRTSLDTQYF	TGCGCCAGCAGCCTACGGACTAGTCTCGATACGCAGTATTTT
NA	TRBV27	few	TRBJ2-6	CASSSVRQANVLTF	TGTGCCAGCAGTTCCGTTCGACAGGCCAACGTCCTGACTTTC
NA	TRBV5-4	many	TRBJ1-1	CASSLILHRGTEAFF	TGTGCCAGCAGCTTGATTCTGCATCGGGGCACTGAAGCTTTCTTT
TRBD1	TRBV20-1	many	TRBJ2-7	CSARQGAYEQYF	TGCAGTGCTAGACAGGGGGCGTACGAGCAGTACTTC
TRBD1	TRBV5-1	few	TRBJ2-6	CASSPGFRDRGPPYSGANVLTF	TGCGCCAGCAGCCCCGGCTTCCGGGACAGGGGGCCTCCTTACTCTGGGGCCAACGTCCTGACTTTC
NA	TRBV5-1	few	TRBJ2-7	CASSPDGVYEQYF	TGCGCCAGCAGCCCCGACGGAGTCTACGAGCAGTACTTC
NA	TRBV20-1	many	TRBJ2-2	CSARDPGAHTGELFF	TGCAGTGCTAGAGATCCCGGGGCCCACACCGGGGAGCTGTTTTTT
NA	TRBV5-1	many	TRBJ2-1	CASSLEAGSYNEQFF	TGCGCCAGCAGCTTGGAAGCGGGTTCGTACAATGAGCAGTTCTTC
NA	TRBV18	NA	TRBJ1-6	CASSPPRARAIGPLHF	TGTGCCAGCTCACCACCTAGGGCCAGGGCTATCGGACCCCTCCACTTT
NA	TRBV11-3	many	TRBJ2-7	CASTTRGEQYF	TGTGCCAGCACCACAAGAGGCGAGCAGTACTTC
NA	TRBV20-1	NA	TRBJ2-1	CSARDRASAPYNEQFF	TGCAGTGCTAGAGATCGAGCTAGCGCACCCTACAATGAGCAGTTCTTC
NA	TRBV12-3/TRBV12-4	many	TRBJ2-4	CASSLYWNNPRAKNIQYF	TGTGCCAGCAGTTTATATTGGAACAACCCACGGGCCAAAAACATTCAGTACTTC
TRBD1	TRBV5-1	many	TRBJ1-1	CASSSDREDPEAFF	TGCGCCAGCAGCTCCGACAGGGAAGACCCTGAAGCTTTCTTT
TRBD2	TRBV5-1	many	TRBJ2-3	CASSRLAGVGDTQYF	TGCGCCAGCAGTCGGCTAGCGGGAGTGGGAGATACGCAGTATTTT
NA	TRBV12-3/TRBV12-4	many	TRBJ2-1	CATHFGGSYNEQFF	TGTGCCACACACTTTGGGGGTTCCTACAATGAGCAGTTCTTC
NA	TRBV7-2	NA	TRBJ2-2	CASSLAQKSYSLPGELFF	TGTGCCAGCAGCTTAGCACAGAAATCTTACAGTTTACCCGGGGAGCTGTTTTTT
TRBD2	TRBV29-1	many	TRBJ2-5	CSVAGTSGRVETQYF	TGCAGCGTCGCCGGGACTAGCGGGAGGGTAGAGACCCAGTACTTC
NA	TRBV7-2	many	TRBJ1-1	CASSPGRGYAEAFF	TGTGCCAGCAGCCCCGGACGAGGGTACGCTGAAGCTTTCTTT
TRBD1	TRBV7-9	many	TRBJ2-1	CASSSGRGQGDYNEQFF	TGTGCCAGCAGCTCGGGGAGGGGACAGGGCGACTACAATGAGCAGTTCTTC
NA	TRBV30	few	TRBJ2-6	CAWSPHTDSGANVLTF	TGTGCCTGGAGTCCACACACGGACTCTGGGGCCAACGTCCTGACTTTC
NA	TRBV20-1	many	TRBJ2-1	CSARDRMGGGYNEQFF	TGCAGTGCTAGAGATAGAATGGGAGGCGGTTACAATGAGCAGTTCTTC
NA	TRBV4-1	many	TRBJ1-4	CASGALATNEKLFF	TGCGCCAGCGGCGCTCTTGCAACTAATGAAAAACTGTTTTTT
NA	TRBV29-1	many	TRBJ1-1	CSVEEGGRTEAFF	TGCAGCGTTGAAGAGGGGGGTCGCACTGAAGCTTTCTTT
NA	TRBV6-1	few	TRBJ1-1	CASQTAGRGTEAFF	TGTGCCAGCCAAACGGCAGGCCGAGGGACTGAAGCTTTCTTT
NA	TRBV3-1	many	TRBJ2-7	CASSQDRASYEQYF	TGTGCCAGCAGCCAAGACAGGGCAAGCTACGAGCAGTACTTC
TRBD2	TRBV13	NA	TRBJ2-2	CASSLWEVKGSTSPGELFF	TGTGCCAGCAGCTTATGGGAAGTAAAGGGGTCGACTAGCCCCGGGGAGCTGTTTTTT
NA	TRBV6-5	NA	TRBJ2-6	CASSYEGSGANVLTF	TGTGCCAGCAGTTACGAGGGCTCTGGGGCCAACGTCCTGACTTTC
NA	TRBV5-1	many	TRBJ1-2	CASSFIAEDGYTF	TGCGCCAGCAGCTTCATAGCGGAGGATGGCTACACCTTC
NA	TRBV11-3	many	TRBJ1-1	CASSFQGINTEAFF	TGTGCCAGCAGCTTCCAGGGGATCAACACTGAAGCTTTCTTT
NA	TRBV5-1	many	TRBJ2-3	CASSLQRVTDTQYF	TGCGCCAGCAGCTTGCAGCGAGTCACAGATACGCAGTATTTT
NA	TRBV7-9	few	TRBJ2-2	CASSLNLRTGELFF	TGTGCCAGCAGCTTAAATTTACGCACCGGGGAGCTGTTTTTT
NA	TRBV29-1	many	TRBJ2-1	CSVGVQRDGNEQFF	TGCAGCGTTGGGGTACAAAGGGACGGCAATGAGCAGTTCTTC
NA	TRBV29-1	NA	TRBJ2-3	CSVDPVGGTDTQYF	TGCAGCGTTGATCCCGTAGGGGGCACAGATACGCAGTATTTT
NA	TRBV7-8	NA	TRBJ1-1	CASSPGDGEAFF	TGTGCCAGCAGCCCCGGGGACGGTGAAGCTTTCTTT
NA	TRBV18	NA	TRBJ1-5	CASSPRDGNQPQHF	TGTGCCAGCTCACCCAGGGACGGGAATCAGCCCCAGCATTTT
NA	TRBV12-3/TRBV12-4	many	TRBJ1-5	CASSLGAIKPQHF	TGTGCCAGCAGTTTGGGGGCGATCAAGCCCCAGCATTTT
NA	TRBV12-3/TRBV12-4	many	TRBJ1-1	CASSFGLRLTTDTEAFF	TGTGCCAGCAGTTTCGGACTGCGCCTAACGACGGACACTGAAGCTTTCTTT
TRBD2	TRBV6-5	many	TRBJ2-1	CASSYSGSHNEQFF	TGTGCCAGCAGTTATAGCGGGAGTCACAATGAGCAGTTCTTC
NA	TRBV3-1	many	TRBJ2-7	CASSQDETGFYEQYF	TGTGCCAGCAGCCAAGATGAAACAGGCTTCTACGAGCAGTACTTC
NA	TRBV5-1	many	TRBJ1-1	CASTPTTPNSWNTEAFF	TGCGCCAGCACCCCCACCACACCGAACAGCTGGAACACTGAAGCTTTCTTT
NA	TRBV11-2	many	TRBJ2-3	CASSLGGPDTQYF	TGTGCCAGCAGCTTGGGGGGTCCGGATACGCAGTATTTT
TRBD2	TRBV27	many	TRBJ2-7	CASGLTLTSVHEQYF	TGTGCCAGCGGACTAACTCTTACTAGCGTCCACGAGCAGTACTTC
NA	TRBV27	many	TRBJ1-1	CASSALAADTGEAFF	TGTGCCAGCAGTGCGCTGGCAGCGGACACTGGTGAAGCTTTCTTT
NA	TRBV28	many	TRBJ2-2	CASSFFGQGRNTGELFF	TGTGCCAGCAGTTTTTTTGGGCAGGGCCGTAACACCGGGGAGCTGTTTTTT
TRBD1	TRBV25-1	many	TRBJ2-1	CASSEPPGTGGLNEQFF	TGTGCCAGCAGTGAACCTCCCGGGACAGGGGGTTTGAATGAGCAGTTCTTC
NA	TRBV12-3/TRBV12-4	many	TRBJ2-2	CASSLSTTGELFF	TGTGCCAGCAGTTTAAGTACCACCGGGGAGCTGTTTTTT
NA	TRBV11-1	many	TRBJ1-2	CASSVRDGISKSNYGYTF	TGTGCCAGCAGCGTCCGGGACGGCATCTCGAAGTCTAACTATGGCTACACCTTC
NA	TRBV30	NA	TRBJ2-1	CAGSSYNEQFF	TGTGCCGGCAGCTCCTACAATGAGCAGTTCTTC
NA	TRBV7-2	many	TRBJ1-1	CAITTRRGTEAFF	TGTGCCATCACCACCCGCAGGGGCACTGAAGCTTTCTTT